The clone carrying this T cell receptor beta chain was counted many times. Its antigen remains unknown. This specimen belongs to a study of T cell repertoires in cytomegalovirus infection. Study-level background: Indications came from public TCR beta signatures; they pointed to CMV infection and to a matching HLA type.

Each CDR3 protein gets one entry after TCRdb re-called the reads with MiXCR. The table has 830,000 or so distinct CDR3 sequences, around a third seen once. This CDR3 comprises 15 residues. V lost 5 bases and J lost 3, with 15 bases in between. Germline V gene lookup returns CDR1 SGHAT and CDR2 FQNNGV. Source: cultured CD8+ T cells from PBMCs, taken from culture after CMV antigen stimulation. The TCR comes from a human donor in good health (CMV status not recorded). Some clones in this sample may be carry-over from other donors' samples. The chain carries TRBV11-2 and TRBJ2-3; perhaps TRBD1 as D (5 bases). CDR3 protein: CASSGPQGRTDTQYF. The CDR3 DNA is TGTGCCAGCAGCGGGCCCCAGGGAAGGACAGATACGCAGTATTTT.